A selection of T cell receptor beta chains follows, all from one sample in a study of brain metastases from non-small cell lung cancer. Sequenced by immunoSEQ multiplex PCR; TCRdb stores in-frame clones only, minus some. Of fewer than 3,000 clones listed, about 85% were seen once; the top ten hold about 9.8%. Sequencing used primary lung tumor tissue. The receptor set was obtained from a donor at least 40 years old with non-small cell lung cancer. Each CDR3 is given with its conserved first and last residue. The D gene is left open where the match is weak. Clone size is not always given. Where it is, it says once, few, many or a class for expanded clones.

>TRBV29-1|TRBJ1-1|NA|NA
TGCACCTTTAGACAGACCGAAGCTTTCTTT
CTFRQTEAFF
>TRBV27|TRBJ1-5|NA|NA
TGTGCCAGCAGGATGGGAGGGTCTCAGCCCCAGCATTTT
CASRMGGSQPQHF
>TRBV19|TRBJ1-1|NA|once
TGTGCCAGTAGTATAGGAGCTGTGAACACTGAAGCTTTCTTT
CASSIGAVNTEAFF
>TRBV14|TRBJ2-5|NA|NA
TGTGCCAGCAGCCAAGTGTTCGGCTTAGGGCAAGAGACCCAGTACTTC
CASSQVFGLGQETQYF
>TRBV7-8|TRBJ2-1|TRBD2|NA
TGTGCCAGCAGCCGAACTAGCGATCTCCATTACAATGAGCAGTTCTTC
CASSRTSDLHYNEQFF
>TRBV3-1/TRBV3-2|TRBJ1-1|NA|NA
TGTGCCAGCAGCCTAAACAGGGAGGAAGCTTTCTTT
CASSLNREEAFF
>TRBV5-6|TRBJ1-1|NA|NA
TGTGCCAGCAGCTTGGACGGGCAGGGGTGGGTGTTGGGCACTGAAGCTTTCTTT
CASSLDGQGWVLGTEAFF
>TRBV6-1|TRBJ1-5|NA|NA
TGTGCCAGCAGTGCTTCGACACCAGATAGCAATCAGCCCCAGCATTTT
CASSASTPDSNQPQHF
>TRBV18|TRBJ1-4|NA|few
TGTGCCAGCTCACCTTCTAATGAAAAACTGTTTTTT
CASSPSNEKLFF
>TRBV9|TRBJ1-3|NA|few
TGTGCCAGCAGCGTAGATCCAGAGCGAAACACCATATATTTT
CASSVDPERNTIYF
>TRBV19|TRBJ2-5|NA|NA
TGTGCCAGTAGTAAACAGGGACGCCAAGAGACCCAGTACTTC
CASSKQGRQETQYF
>TRBV11-3|TRBJ2-1|NA|few
TGTGCCAGCAGCCCATCACCTACGGGGTATGAGCAGTTCTTC
CASSPSPTGYEQFF
>TRBV25-1|TRBJ2-6|NA|NA
TGTGCCAGCAGTGTTGGTGGGGCCAACGTCCTGACTTTC
CASSVGGANVLTF
>TRBV11-3|TRBJ2-1|TRBD2|NA
TGTGCCAGCAGCTTAGGGCTCAGCGGGGGATATGAGCAGTTCTTC
CASSLGLSGGYEQFF
>TRBV30|TRBJ1-4|NA|NA
TGTGCCTGGAGTGTGCGGGTCGTCCGGGAAAAACTGTTTTTT
CAWSVRVVREKLFF
>TRBV7-9|TRBJ1-1|NA|NA
TGTGCCAGCAGCTTAGGTCTTGGGAACACTGAAGCTTTCTTT
CASSLGLGNTEAFF
>TRBV4-2|TRBJ2-7|NA|NA
TGTGCCAGCAGCCAAGTTGGGGGTAGAGACGAGCAGTACTTC
CASSQVGGRDEQYF
>TRBV19|TRBJ2-3|NA|once
TGTGCCAGTAAATACGTCGGCACAGATACGCAGTATTTT
CASKYVGTDTQYF
>TRBV7-2|TRBJ1-2|NA|few
TGTGCCAGCAGCTTCAGTCGGGACGTTCAAGGCTACACCTTC
CASSFSRDVQGYTF
>TRBV29-1|TRBJ1-4|TRBD1|NA
TGCAGCGTTGAAGATCAGGCGGCAGGGGGTGAAAAACTGTTTTTT
CSVEDQAAGGEKLFF
>TRBV7-3|TRBJ1-1|NA|once
TGTGCCAGCAGCTCGACGACAGGAGTGGGGGGAGCTTTCTTT
CASSSTTGVGGAFF
>TRBV7-2|TRBJ2-7|TRBD1|NA
TGTGCCAGCAGCTTAGAGCTGTCAGGGGGACGGAACGAGCAGTACTTC
CASSLELSGGRNEQYF
>TRBV16|TRBJ1-1|NA|NA
TGTGCCAGCAGCCAATCTAGGGGAAGCTGGACTGAAGCTTTCTTT
CASSQSRGSWTEAFF
>TRBV6-1|TRBJ2-5|NA|NA
TGTGCCAGCAGTGAACGGCCCGAAGAGACCCAGTACTTC
CASSERPEETQYF
>TRBV30|TRBJ2-3|TRBD2|NA
TGTGCCGACCGACTAGCAATAGATACGCAGTATTTT
CADRLAIDTQYF
>TRBV27|TRBJ2-1|TRBD2|large
TGTGCCAGCAGTTTAAGCGGGGGGGCCCAAAATGAGCAGTTCTTC
CASSLSGGAQNEQFF
>TRBV5-1|TRBJ1-6|NA|NA
TGCGCCAGCACCCAAGGGGGGGGTCGGGGCAATTCACCCCTCCACTTT
CASTQGGGRGNSPLHF
>TRBV6-6|TRBJ2-5|NA|once
TGTGCCAGCAGGGGAAGGGGCAACGGGGAAGAGACCCAGTACTTC
CASRGRGNGEETQYF
>TRBV28|TRBJ1-1|NA|NA
TGTGCCAGCCTTTCCGGGGGCGAGGCATTCACTGAAGCTTTCTTT
CASLSGGEAFTEAFF
>TRBV28|TRBJ1-2|NA|NA
TGTGCCAGCAGTACTCGGCCGGGGGGTGGCTACATCTTC
CASSTRPGGGYIF
>TRBV15|TRBJ1-4|TRBD1|NA
TGTGCCACGAACGGGATCAGACAGGGAAAAGATGAAAAACTGTTTTTT
CATNGIRQGKDEKLFF
>TRBV7-7|TRBJ2-7|NA|NA
TGTGCTAGCAGCTTGCCGGGACAACGAAAAGAGAGCGAGCAGTACTTC
CASSLPGQRKESEQYF
>TRBV4-3|TRBJ2-5|TRBD2|few
TGCGCCAGCAGCCAAGAGCGGGGGGGCCAAGAGACCCAGTACTTC
CASSQERGGQETQYF
>TRBV19|TRBJ2-5|TRBD1|NA
TGTGCCAGTAGTATCTGGCACGGACAGGGAAGGGAGACCCAGTACTTC
CASSIWHGQGRETQYF
>TRBV9|TRBJ2-1|NA|NA
TGTGCCAGCAGCGTAGATCAAGCCTCCTACAATGAGCAGTTCTTC
CASSVDQASYNEQFF
>TRBV19|TRBJ1-1|TRBD1|NA
TGTGCCAGTAGTCCGACAGGGGTCCCTGAAGCTTTCTTT
CASSPTGVPEAFF
>TRBV7-2|TRBJ2-3|NA|NA
TGTGCCAGCAGCTTAGGGAAGGCCCCAGATACGCAGTATTTT
CASSLGKAPDTQYF
>TRBV7-2|TRBJ1-5|NA|NA
TGTGCCAGCAGCTTAGAGTATGGGGGAGATCAGCCCCAGCATTTT
CASSLEYGGDQPQHF
>TRBV7-2|TRBJ1-2|TRBD1|NA
TGTGCCAGCAGCCCGGGACAGGGCCACTATGGCTACACCTTC
CASSPGQGHYGYTF
>TRBV7-2|TRBJ2-2|NA|NA
TGTGCCAGCAGCGGCTCGGGGACCGGGGAGCTGTTTTTT
CASSGSGTGELFF
>TRBV9|TRBJ2-1|TRBD2|NA
TGTGCCAACAGCGTAACGGGGGGGACCTACAATGAGCAGTTCTTC
CANSVTGGTYNEQFF
>TRBV16|TRBJ2-1|NA|NA
TGTGCCAGCAGCCAATTAGGGGACCTCGAAGGCACGGATGAGCAGTTCTTC
CASSQLGDLEGTDEQFF
>TRBV5-5|TRBJ2-3|NA|NA
TGTGCCAGCAGCTATACGGCAGATACGCAGTATTTT
CASSYTADTQYF
>TRBV29-1|TRBJ1-1|NA|NA
TGCAGTGGGGGGGGCCTGAACACTGAAGCTTTCTTT
CSGGGLNTEAFF
>TRBV5-4|TRBJ2-1|NA|NA
TGTGCCAGCAGCGGGTTAAAGGGCTCCTACAATGAGCAGTTCTTC
CASSGLKGSYNEQFF
>TRBV15|TRBJ1-2|NA|NA
TGTGCCACCAGCAGAGCGGGCAGCGGGGGAGGCTACACCTTC
CATSRAGSGGGYTF
>TRBV28|TRBJ1-5|TRBD1|few
TGTGCCAGTGCCAGTCGGGACAGGGTTTCCCGCGGTGAGAATCAGCCCCAGCATTTT
CASASRDRVSRGENQPQHF
>TRBV7-6|TRBJ2-2|NA|NA
TGTGCCAGCAGCTTAATCTCCAACACCGGGGAGCTATTTTTT
CASSLISNTGELFF
>TRBV5-6|TRBJ2-1|TRBD1|NA
TGTGCCAGCAGCCGCGACAGGGGAGCCTCCTACAATGAGCAGTTCTTC
CASSRDRGASYNEQFF